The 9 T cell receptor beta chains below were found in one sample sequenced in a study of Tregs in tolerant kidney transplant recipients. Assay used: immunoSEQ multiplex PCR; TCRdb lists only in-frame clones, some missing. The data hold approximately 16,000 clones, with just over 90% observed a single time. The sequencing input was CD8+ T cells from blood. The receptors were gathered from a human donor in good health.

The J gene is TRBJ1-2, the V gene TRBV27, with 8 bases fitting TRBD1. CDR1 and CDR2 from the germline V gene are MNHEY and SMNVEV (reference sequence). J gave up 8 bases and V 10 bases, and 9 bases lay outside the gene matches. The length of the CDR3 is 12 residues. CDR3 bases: TGTGCCACTGAGGACAGGGCGGGCGGCTACACCTTC. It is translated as CATEDRAGGYTF.

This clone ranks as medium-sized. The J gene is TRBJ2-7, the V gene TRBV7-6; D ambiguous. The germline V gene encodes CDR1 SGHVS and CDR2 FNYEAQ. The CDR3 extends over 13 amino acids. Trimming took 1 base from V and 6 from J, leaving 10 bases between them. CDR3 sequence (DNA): TGTGCCAGCAGCTTAGGGGATGGGGTCGAGCAGTACTTC. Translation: CASSLGDGVEQYF.

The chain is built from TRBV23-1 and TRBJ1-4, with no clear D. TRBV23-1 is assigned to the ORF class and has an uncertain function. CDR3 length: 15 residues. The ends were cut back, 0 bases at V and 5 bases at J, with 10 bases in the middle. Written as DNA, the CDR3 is TGCGCCAGCAGTCAATCGGAAGGCCCCAATGAAAAACTGTTTTTT. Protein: CASSQSEGPNEKLFF.

The chain's CDR3 is CASSLVGTNTEAFF. CDR3 nucleotide sequence: TGTGCCAGCAGCTTAGTGGGGACTAACACTGAAGCTTTCTTT. The chain couples TRBV13 to TRBJ1-1; maybe TRBD1 (5 bases). Germline CDR1 and CDR2: PRHDT and FYEKMQ (reference sequence). V was pared by 1 base and J by 2 bases, with 8 bases between. CDR3 length equals 14 residues.

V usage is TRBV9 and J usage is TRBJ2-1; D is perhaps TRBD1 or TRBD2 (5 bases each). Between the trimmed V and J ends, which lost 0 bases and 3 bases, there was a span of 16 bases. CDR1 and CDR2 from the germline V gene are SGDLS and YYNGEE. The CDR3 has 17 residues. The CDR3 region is CASSVDGTPKIYNEQFF. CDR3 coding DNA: TGTGCCAGCAGCGTAGACGGGACGCCTAAAATCTACAATGAGCAGTTCTTC.

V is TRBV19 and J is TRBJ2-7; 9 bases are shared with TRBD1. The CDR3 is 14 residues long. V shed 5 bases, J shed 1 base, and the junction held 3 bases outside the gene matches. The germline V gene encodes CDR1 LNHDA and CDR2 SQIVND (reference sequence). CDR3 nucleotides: TGTGCCAGTAGTGAAGGACAGGGGTCCTACGAGCAGTACTTC. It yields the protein CASSEGQGSYEQYF. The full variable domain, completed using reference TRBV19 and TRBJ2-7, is DGGITQSPKYLFRKEGQNVTLSCEQNLNHDAMYWYRQDPGQGLRLIYYSQIVNDFQKGDIAEGYSVSREKKESFPLTVTSAQKNPTAFYLCASSEGQGSYEQYFGPGTRLTVT.

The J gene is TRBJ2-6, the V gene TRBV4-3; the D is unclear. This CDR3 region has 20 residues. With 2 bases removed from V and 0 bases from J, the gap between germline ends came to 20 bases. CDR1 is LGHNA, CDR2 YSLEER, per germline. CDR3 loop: CASSQRLVVPHPSGANVLTF. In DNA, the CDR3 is TGCGCCAGCAGCCAAAGGCTGGTCGTTCCCCACCCCTCTGGGGCCAACGTCCTGACTTTC.

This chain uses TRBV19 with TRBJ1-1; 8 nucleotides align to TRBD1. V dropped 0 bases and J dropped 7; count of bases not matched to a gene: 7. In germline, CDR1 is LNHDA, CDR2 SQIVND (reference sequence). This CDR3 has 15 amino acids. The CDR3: CASSIDGTGVYEAFF. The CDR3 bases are TGTGCCAGTAGTATAGATGGGACAGGAGTTTATGAAGCTTTCTTT.

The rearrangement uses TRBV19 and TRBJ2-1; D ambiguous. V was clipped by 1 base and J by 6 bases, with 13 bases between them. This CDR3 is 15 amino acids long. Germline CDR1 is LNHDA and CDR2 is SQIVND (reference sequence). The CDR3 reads CASSIAGAITNEQFF. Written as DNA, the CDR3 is TGTGCCAGTAGTATAGCCGGAGCTATCACCAATGAGCAGTTCTTC. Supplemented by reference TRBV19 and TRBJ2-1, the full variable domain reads DGGITQSPKYLFRKEGQNVTLSCEQNLNHDAMYWYRQDPGQGLRLIYYSQIVNDFQKGDIAEGYSVSREKKESFPLTVTSAQKNPTAFYLCASSIAGAITNEQFFGPGTRLTVL.